This T cell receptor beta chain was identified in a study of tumor-infiltrating lymphocytes in primary liver carcinoma. From germline, CDR1 is MDHEN and CDR2 SYDVKM. The length of the CDR3 is 14 residues. V was shortened by 4 bases and J by 1 base, with 7 bases between the two germline ends. A primer in the constant region served to generate TCR beta cDNA from roughly 450 ng of total RNA. It was through three nested multiplex PCR rounds of slightly modified ARM-PCR that TCR beta libraries arose. Primers for the first two PCR rounds were TRBV1-TRBV30 forward primers and a C-beta reverse primer (approximately 10 cycles per round). TCRdb used MiXCR to reprocess the multiplex PCR reads, holding one entry per CDR3 protein. The sample consists of about 22,000 distinct CDR3 sequences, about 79% of them appearing once. Without any cell sorting, roughly 20-33 mg of bulk tissue yielded co-extracted RNA and DNA.

What was sequenced was liver tumor tissue from sampling region 1. Sample subset: tumor region T1, superior pole. The source is a woman aged 25 to 39 with primary liver carcinoma and hepatitis B virus infection. The chain is built from TRBV28 and TRBJ1-4; no clear D. The CDR3 bases are TGTGCCAGCAGTTCTAGTATAACTAATGAAAAACTGTTTTTT. Residues: CASSSSITNEKLFF.